This TCR beta chain was obtained from a study of blood T cell repertoires in COVID-19. In the study overall: PBMCs, B-cell-depleted T cells, or T cells were the source of the cDNA or gDNA that made up the material.

Recruitment covered about 25 US areas and drew participants whose ages spanned roughly 18 to 89 years. In the original processing: The assay estimated nucleated cells by amplifying reference gene primers. Assay used: immunoSEQ multiplex PCR; TCRdb lists only in-frame clones, some missing. V and J calls and clone size are copied from that table; D and trimming were computed from the DNA. The table lists approximately 290,000 clones, about 90% of them singletons. The germline CDR1 and CDR2 sequences are LGHNT and FRNRAP. Trimming took 1 base from V and 0 from J, leaving 18 bases between them. The CDR3 covers 19 residues.

The sequence was obtained from a woman aged 18-30 years with acute COVID-19. Material for sequencing was PBMCs or T cells enriched from blood (not recorded which). V is TRBV12-5 and J is TRBJ1-4; tentatively, D is TRBD1 (5 bases). The CDR3 bases are TGTGCTAGTGGTTTGGCAAGGGGAGGGGAAGTCGCAACTAATGAAAAACTGTTTTTT. It translates to CASGLARGGEVATNEKLFF.